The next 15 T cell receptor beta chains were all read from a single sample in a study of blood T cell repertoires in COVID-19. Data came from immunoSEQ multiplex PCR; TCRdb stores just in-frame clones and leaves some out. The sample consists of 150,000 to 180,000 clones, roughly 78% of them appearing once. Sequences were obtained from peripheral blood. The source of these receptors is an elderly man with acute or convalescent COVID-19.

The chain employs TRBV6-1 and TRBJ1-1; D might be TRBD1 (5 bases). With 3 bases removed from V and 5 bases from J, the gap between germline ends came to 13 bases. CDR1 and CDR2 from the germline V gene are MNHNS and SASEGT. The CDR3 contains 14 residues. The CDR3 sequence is CASSEVLQGTEAFF. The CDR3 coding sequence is TGTGCCAGCAGTGAGGTACTTCAGGGAACTGAAGCTTTCTTT.

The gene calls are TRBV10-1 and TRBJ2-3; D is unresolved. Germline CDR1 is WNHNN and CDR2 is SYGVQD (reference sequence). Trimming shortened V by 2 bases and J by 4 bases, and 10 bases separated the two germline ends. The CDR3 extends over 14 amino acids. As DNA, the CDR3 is TGCGCCAGCAGTGAGAGCCCCCGGGCAGATACGCAGTATTTT. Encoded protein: CASSESPRADTQYF.

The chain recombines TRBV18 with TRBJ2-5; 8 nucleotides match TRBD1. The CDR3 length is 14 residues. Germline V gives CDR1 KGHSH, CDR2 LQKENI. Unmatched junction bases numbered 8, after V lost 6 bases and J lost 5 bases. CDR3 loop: CASSPAGGWETQYF. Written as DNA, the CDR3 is TGTGCCAGCTCGCCTGCAGGGGGCTGGGAGACCCAGTACTTC.

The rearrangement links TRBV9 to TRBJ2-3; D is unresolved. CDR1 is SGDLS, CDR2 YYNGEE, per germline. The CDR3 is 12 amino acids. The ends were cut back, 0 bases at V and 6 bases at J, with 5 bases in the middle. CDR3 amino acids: CASSVGPDTQYF. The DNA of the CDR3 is TGTGCCAGCAGCGTAGGTCCTGATACGCAGTATTTT.

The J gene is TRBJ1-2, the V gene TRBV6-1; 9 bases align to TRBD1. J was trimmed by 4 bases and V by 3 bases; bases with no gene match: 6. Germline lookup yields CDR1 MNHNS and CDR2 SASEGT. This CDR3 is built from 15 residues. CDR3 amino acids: CASSDGGQGIYGYTF. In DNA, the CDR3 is TGTGCCAGCAGTGATGGGGGACAGGGAATCTATGGCTACACCTTC.

This chain's CDR3 is CASSSQDRGITEAFF. Here the CDR3 DNA reads TGCGCCAGCAGCTCCCAAGACAGGGGCATCACTGAAGCTTTCTTT. V usage is TRBV5-1 and J usage is TRBJ1-1; TRBD1 matches at 8 bases. The trim removed 3 bases at V and 4 bases at J, leaving 8 bases unmatched. This CDR3 has 15 residues. Germline CDR1 and CDR2: SGHRS and YFSETQ. Full variable domain (outside the CDR3, taken from reference TRBV5-1 and TRBJ1-1): KAGVTQTPRYLIKTRGQQVTLSCSPISGHRSVSWYQQTPGQGLQFLFEYFSETQRNKGNFPGRFSGRQFSNSRSEMNVSTLELGDSALYLCASSSQDRGITEAFFGQGTRLTVV.

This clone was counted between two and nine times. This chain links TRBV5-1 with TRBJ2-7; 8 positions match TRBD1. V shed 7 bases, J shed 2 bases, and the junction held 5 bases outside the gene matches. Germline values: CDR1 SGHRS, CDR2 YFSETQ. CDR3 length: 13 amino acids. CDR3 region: CASRQGPTYEQYF. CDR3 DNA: TGCGCCAGCCGACAGGGGCCCACCTACGAGCAGTACTTC.

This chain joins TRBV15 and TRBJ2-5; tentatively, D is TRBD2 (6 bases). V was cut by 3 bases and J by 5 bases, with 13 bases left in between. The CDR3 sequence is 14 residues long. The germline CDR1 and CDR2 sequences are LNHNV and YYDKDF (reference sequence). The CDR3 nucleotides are TGTGCCACCAGCAGGGGACCGGGAGAGGAGACCCAGTACTTC. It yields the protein CATSRGPGEETQYF.

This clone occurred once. This CDR3 is CASSQAQANYGYTF. The DNA of the CDR3 is TGTGCCAGCAGCCAAGCACAAGCTAACTATGGCTACACCTTC. V is TRBV3-1 (or the pseudogene TRBV3-2) and J is TRBJ1-2, with D unresolved. Deletions cut 1 base from V and 0 bases from J, with 6 bases between. The germline V gene has CDR1 LGHDT and CDR2 YNNKEL (reference sequence). This CDR3 contains 14 residues.

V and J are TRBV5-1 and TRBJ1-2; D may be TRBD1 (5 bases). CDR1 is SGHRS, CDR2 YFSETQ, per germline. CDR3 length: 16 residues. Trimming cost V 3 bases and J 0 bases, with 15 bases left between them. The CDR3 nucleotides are TGCGCCAGCAGCTGGAACCAGGGAGGGGCTAACTATGGCTACACCTTC. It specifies CASSWNQGGANYGYTF.

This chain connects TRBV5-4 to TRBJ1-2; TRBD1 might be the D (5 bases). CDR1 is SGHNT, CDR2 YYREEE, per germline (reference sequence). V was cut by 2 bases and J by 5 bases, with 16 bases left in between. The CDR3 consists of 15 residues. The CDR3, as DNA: TGTGCCAGCAGCTTAGATCCGGGGGTCGGGTATGGCTACACCTTC. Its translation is CASSLDPGVGYGYTF.

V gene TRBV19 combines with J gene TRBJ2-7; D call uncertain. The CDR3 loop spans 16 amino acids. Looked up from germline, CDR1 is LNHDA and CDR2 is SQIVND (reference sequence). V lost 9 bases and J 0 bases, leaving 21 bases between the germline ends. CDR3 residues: CASSWIMGNRSYEQYV. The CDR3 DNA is TGTGCCAGCAGTTGGATAATGGGCAACCGCTCCTACGAGCAGTACGTC.

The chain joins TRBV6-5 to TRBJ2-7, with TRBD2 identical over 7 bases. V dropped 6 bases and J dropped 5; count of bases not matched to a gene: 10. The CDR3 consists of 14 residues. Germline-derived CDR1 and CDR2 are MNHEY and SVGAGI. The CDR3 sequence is CASRYPGGGNEQYF. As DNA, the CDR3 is TGTGCCAGCAGATACCCCGGGGGAGGGAACGAGCAGTACTTC.

CDR3 sequence: CSVEILAGSTDTQYF. CDR3 bases: TGCAGCGTTGAAATACTAGCGGGGAGCACAGATACGCAGTATTTT. This chain joins TRBV29-1 and TRBJ2-3; 10 bases map to TRBD2. CDR1 is SQVTM, CDR2 ANQGSEA, per germline. CDR3 length: 15 amino acids. The ends lost 2 bases at V and 0 bases at J; junction bases unmatched: 2.

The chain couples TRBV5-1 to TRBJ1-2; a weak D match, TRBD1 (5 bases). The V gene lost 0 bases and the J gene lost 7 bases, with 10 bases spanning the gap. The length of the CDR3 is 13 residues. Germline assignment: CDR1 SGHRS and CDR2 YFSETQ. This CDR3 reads CASSLGTQGGYTF. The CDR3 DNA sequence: TGCGCCAGCAGCTTGGGGACCCAGGGTGGCTACACCTTC.